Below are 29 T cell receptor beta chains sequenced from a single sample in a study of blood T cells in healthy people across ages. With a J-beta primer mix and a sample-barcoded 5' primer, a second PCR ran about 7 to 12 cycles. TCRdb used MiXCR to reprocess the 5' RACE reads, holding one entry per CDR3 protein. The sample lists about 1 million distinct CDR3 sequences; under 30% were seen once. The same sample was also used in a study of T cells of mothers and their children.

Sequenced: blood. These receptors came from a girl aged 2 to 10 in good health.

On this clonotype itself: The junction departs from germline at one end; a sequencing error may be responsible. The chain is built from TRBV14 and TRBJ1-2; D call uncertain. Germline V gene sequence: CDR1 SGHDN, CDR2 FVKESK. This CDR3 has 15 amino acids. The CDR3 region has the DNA TGTGCCAGCAGCCAACAAGTTGGTTGGTCTGAAGGCTGCACCTTC. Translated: CASSQQVGWSEGCTF.

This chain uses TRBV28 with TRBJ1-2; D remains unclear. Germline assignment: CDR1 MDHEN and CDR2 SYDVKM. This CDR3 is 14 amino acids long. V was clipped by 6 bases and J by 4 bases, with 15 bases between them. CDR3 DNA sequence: TGTGCCAGCAGCGGTCGAACCACGATCTATGGCTACACCTTC. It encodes CASSGRTTIYGYTF.

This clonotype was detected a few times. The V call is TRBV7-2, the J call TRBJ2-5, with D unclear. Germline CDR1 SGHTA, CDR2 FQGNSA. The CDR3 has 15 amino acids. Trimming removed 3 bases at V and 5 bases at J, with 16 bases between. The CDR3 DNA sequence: TGTGCCAGCAGCTTCGGGCAGAGCACCTGGGAGACCCAGTACTTC. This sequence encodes CASSFGQSTWETQYF.

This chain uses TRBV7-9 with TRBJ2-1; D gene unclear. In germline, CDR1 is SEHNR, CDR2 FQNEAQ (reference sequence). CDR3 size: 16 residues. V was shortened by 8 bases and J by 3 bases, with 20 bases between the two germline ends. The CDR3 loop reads CASASRKRNFYNEQFF. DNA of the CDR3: TGTGCCAGCGCGTCCCGAAAACGAAACTTCTACAATGAGCAGTTCTTC. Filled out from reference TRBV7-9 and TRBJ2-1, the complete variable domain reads DTGVSQNPRHKITKRGQNVTFRCDPISEHNRLYWYRQTLGQGPEFLTYFQNEAQLEKSRLLSDRFSAERPKGSFSTLEIQRTEQGDSAMYLCASASRKRNFYNEQFFGPGTRLTVL.

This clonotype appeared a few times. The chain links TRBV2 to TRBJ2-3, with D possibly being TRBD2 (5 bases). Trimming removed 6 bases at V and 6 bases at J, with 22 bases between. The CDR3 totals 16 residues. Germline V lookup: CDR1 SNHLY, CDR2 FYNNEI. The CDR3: CASSSGLAGGPDTQYF. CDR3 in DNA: TGTGCCAGCAGCTCGGGTTTGGCGGGCGGGCCGGATACGCAGTATTTT.

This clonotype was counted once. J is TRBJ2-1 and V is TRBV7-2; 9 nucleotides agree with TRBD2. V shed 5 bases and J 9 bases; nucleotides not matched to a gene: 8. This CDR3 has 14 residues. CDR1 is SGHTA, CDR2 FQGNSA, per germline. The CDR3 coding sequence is TGTGCCAGCAGCCTCCCTCTAGCGGGACTTGAGCAGTTCTTC. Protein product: CASSLPLAGLEQFF.

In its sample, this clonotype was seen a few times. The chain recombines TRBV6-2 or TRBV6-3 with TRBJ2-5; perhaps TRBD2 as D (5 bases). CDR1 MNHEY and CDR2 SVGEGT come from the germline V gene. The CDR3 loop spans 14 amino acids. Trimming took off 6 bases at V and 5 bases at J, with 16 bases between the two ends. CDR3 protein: CASSSLLGVETQYF. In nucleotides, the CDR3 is TGTGCCAGCAGCAGCCTCCTCGGGGTCGAGACCCAGTACTTC.

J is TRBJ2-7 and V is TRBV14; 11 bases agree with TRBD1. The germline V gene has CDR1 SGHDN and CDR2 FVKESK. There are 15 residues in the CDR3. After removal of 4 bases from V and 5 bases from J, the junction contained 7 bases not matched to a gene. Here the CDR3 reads CASSPVGQGGDEQYF. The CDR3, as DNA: TGTGCCAGCAGCCCGGTGGGACAGGGGGGCGACGAGCAGTACTTC.

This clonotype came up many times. The CDR3 region has the DNA TGTGCCAGCAGTTTCGGGCGGGGGGAGCTGTTTTTT. This codes for CASSFGRGELFF. This chain links TRBV28 with TRBJ2-2; no reliable D call. The germline V gene encodes CDR1 MDHEN and CDR2 SYDVKM. Trimming stripped 3 bases from V and 8 bases from J, with 7 bases between. This CDR3 is built from 12 residues.

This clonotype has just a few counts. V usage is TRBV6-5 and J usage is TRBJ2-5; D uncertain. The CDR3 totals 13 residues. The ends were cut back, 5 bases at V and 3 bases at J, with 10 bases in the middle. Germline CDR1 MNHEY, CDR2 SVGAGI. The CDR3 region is CASSLHSKETQYF. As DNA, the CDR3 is TGTGCCAGCAGTCTCCACAGCAAAGAGACCCAGTACTTC.

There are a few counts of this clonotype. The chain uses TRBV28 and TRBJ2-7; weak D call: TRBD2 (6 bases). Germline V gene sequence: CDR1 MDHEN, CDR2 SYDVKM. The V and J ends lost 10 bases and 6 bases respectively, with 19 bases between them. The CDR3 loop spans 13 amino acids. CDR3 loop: CATELEGTREQYF. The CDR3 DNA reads TGTGCCACCGAACTTGAGGGGACTCGCGAGCAGTACTTC.

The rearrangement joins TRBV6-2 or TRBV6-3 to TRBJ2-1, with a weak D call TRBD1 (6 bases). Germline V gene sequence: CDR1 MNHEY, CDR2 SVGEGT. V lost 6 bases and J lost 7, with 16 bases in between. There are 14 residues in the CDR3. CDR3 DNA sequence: TGTGCCAGCAGCCCTTCATTCACAGGGAATGAGCAGTTCTTC. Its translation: CASSPSFTGNEQFF.

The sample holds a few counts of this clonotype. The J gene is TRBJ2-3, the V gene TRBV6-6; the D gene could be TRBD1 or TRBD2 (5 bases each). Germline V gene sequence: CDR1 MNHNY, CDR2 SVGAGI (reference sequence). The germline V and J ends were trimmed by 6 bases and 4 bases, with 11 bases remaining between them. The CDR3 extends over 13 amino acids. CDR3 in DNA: TGTGCCAGCAGCCCCAGGGACGCAGATACGCAGTATTTT. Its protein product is CASSPRDADTQYF.

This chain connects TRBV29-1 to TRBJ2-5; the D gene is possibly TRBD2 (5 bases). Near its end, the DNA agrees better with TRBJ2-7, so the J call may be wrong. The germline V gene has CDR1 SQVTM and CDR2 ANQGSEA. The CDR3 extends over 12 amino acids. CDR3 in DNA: TGCAGCGTTGTCTTCGGGACCTACGAGCAGTACTTC. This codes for CSVVFGTYEQYF.

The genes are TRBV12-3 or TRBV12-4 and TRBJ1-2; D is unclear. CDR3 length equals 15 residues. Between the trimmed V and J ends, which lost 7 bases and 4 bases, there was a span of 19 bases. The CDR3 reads CASTIRPDHFYGYTF. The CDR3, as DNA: TGTGCCAGCACCATAAGACCGGATCACTTCTATGGCTACACCTTC.

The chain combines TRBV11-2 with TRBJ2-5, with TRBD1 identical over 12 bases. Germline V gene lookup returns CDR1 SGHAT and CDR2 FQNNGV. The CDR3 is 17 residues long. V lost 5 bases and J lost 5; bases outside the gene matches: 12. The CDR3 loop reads CASSLEPGQGARETQYF. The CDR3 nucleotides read TGTGCCAGCAGCCTCGAACCGGGACAGGGGGCGAGGGAGACCCAGTACTTC.

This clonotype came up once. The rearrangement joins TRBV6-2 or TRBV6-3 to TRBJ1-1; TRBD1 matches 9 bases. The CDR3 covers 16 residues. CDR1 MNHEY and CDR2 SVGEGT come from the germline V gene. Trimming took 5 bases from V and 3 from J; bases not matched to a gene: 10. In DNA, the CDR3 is TGTGCCAGCAGTACGAAAACAGGGGGCTTAGACACTGAAGCTTTCTTT. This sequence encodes CASSTKTGGLDTEAFF.

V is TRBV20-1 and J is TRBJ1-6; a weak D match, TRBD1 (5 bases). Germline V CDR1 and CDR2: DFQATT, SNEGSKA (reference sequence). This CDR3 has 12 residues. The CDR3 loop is CAKQGPNSPLHF. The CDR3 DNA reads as TGCGCAAAGCAGGGACCTAATTCACCCCTCCACTTT.

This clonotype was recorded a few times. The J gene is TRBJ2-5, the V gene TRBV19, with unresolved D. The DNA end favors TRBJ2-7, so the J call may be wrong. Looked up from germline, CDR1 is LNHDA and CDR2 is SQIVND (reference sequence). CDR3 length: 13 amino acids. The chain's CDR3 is CASSIGASYEQYF. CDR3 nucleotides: TGTGCCAGTAGTATTGGAGCCAGCTACGAGCAGTACTTC.

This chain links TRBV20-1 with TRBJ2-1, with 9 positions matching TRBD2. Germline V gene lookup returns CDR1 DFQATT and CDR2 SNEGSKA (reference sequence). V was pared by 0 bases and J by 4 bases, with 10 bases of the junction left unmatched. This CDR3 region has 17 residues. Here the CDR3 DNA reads TGCAGTGCTAGAGATTCAGGTAGCGGGAGTGTATACAATGAGCAGTTCTTC. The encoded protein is CSARDSGSGSVYNEQFF.

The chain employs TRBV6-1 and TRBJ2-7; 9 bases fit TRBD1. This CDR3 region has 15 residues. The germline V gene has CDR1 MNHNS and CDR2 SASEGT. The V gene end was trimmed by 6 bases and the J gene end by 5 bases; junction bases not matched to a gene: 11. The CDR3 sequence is CASRTRDRVFDEQYF. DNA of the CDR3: TGTGCCAGCAGGACACGGGACAGGGTGTTTGACGAGCAGTACTTC.

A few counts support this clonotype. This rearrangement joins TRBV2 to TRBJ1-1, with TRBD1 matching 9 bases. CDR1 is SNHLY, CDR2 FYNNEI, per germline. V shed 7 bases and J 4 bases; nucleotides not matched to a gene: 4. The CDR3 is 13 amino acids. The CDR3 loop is CASNRGQGTEAFF. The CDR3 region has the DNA TGTGCCAGCAACAGGGGACAGGGCACTGAAGCTTTCTTT.

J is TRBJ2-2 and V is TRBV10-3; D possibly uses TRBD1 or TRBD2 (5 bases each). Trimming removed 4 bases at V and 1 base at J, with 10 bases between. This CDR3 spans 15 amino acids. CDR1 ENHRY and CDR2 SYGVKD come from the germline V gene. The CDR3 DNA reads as TGTGCCATCAGTGTTCGGGGCGGGAACACCGGGGAGCTGTTTTTT. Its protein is CAISVRGGNTGELFF.

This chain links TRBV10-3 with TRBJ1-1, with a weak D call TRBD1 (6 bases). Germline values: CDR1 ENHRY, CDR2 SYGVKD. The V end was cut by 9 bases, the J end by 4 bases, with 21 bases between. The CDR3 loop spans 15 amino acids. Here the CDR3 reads CAIESRGSSSTEAFF. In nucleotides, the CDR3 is TGTGCCATAGAATCCAGGGGATCGTCTAGCACTGAAGCTTTCTTT.

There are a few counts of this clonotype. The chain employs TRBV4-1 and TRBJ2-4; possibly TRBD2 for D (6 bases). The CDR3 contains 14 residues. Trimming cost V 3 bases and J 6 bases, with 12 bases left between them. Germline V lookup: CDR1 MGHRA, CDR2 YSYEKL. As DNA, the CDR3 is TGCGCCAGCAGCCAGACGGGACTGGCAAACATTCAGTACTTC. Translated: CASSQTGLANIQYF.

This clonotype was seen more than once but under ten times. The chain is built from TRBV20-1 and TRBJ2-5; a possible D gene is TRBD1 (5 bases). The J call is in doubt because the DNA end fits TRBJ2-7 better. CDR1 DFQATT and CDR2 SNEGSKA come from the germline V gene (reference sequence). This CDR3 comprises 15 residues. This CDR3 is CSARGLQDNLHEQYF. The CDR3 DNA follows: TGCAGTGCTAGAGGGTTGCAGGACAACCTCCACGAGCAGTACTTC.

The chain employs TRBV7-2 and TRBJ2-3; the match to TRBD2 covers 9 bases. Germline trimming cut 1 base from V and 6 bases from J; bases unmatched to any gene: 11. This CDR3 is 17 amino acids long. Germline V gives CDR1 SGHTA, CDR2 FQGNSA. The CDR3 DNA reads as TGTGCCAGCAGCTTAGTGGGAAGCGGGGGGTTGCGTGATACGCAGTATTTT. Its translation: CASSLVGSGGLRDTQYF.

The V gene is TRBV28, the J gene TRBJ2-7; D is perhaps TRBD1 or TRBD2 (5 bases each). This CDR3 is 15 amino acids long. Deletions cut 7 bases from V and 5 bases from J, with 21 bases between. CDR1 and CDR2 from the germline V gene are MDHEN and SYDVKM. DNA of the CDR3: TGTGCCAGCATCCCCCGGGGCTTCGGTGGGAACGAGCAGTACTTC. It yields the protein CASIPRGFGGNEQYF.

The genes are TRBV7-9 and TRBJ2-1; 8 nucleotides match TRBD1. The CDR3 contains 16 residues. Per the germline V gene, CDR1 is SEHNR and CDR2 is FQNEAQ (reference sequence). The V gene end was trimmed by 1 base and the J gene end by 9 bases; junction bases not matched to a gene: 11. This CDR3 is CASSLDYGTGSVEQFF. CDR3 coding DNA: TGTGCCAGCAGCTTAGACTACGGGACAGGCAGCGTTGAGCAGTTCTTC.